The clone carrying this T cell receptor beta chain has only a few counts. Different DNA sequences within this sample yield the same CDR3. This sample was taken from a study of blood T cell repertoires in COVID-19. Study summary: PBMCs, B-cell-depleted T cells, or T cells were the source of the cDNA or gDNA that made up the material.

Those enrolled in Seattle joined during active infection and were followed longitudinally afterward. The ends were cut back, 6 bases at V and 2 bases at J, with 8 bases in the middle. This CDR3 spans 13 amino acids. The table came from immunoSEQ multiplex PCR; TCRdb's copy has only in-frame clones and leaves some out. The sample shows 250,000 to 350,000 clones, 85% to 90% of them seen only once. The chain joins TRBV12-3 or TRBV12-4 to TRBJ1-5; unclear D gene. The origin of this receptor is a woman aged 50 to 65 with COVID-19, enrolled during active disease. Sequenced sample: peripheral blood. The CDR3 nucleotides read TGTGCCAGCAGCCCGCGGGGCAATCAGCCCCAGCATTTT. Translating gives CASSPRGNQPQHF.